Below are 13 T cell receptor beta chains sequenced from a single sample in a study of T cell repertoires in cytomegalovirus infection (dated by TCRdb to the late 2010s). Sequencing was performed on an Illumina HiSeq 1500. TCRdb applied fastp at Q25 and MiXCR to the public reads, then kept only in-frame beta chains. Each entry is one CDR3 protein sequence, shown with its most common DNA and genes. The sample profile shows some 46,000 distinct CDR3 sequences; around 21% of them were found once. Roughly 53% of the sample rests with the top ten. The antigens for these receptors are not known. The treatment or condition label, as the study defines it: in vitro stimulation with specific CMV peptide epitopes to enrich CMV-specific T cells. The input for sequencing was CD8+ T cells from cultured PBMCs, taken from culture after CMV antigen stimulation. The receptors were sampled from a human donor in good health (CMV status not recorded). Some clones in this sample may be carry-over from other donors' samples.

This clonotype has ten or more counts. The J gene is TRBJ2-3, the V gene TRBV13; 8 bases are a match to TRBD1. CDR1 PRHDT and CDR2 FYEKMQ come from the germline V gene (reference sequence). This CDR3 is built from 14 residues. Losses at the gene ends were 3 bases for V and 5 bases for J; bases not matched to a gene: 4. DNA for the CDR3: TGTGCCAGCAGCTTGGGCAGGGGGCGAGATACGCAGTATTTT. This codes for CASSLGRGRDTQYF.

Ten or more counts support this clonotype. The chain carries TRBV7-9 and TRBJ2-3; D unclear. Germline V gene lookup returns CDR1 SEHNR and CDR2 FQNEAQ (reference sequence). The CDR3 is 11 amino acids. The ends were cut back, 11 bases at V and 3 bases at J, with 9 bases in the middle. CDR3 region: CAPGKTDTQYF. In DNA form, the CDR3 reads TGTGCCCCAGGAAAAACAGATACGCAGTATTTT.

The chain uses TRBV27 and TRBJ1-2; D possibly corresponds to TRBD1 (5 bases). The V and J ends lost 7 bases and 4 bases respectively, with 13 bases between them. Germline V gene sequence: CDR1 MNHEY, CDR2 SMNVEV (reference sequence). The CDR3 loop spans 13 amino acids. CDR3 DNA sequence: TGTGCCAGCACCAAGGGACGGGGCTATGGCTACACCTTC. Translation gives CASTKGRGYGYTF.

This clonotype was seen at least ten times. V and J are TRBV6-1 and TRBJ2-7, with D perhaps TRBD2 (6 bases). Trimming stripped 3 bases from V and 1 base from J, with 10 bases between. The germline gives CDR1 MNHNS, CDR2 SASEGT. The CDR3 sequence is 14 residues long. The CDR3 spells CASSDRRESYEQYF. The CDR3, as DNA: TGTGCCAGCAGTGACAGGAGGGAGTCCTACGAGCAGTACTTC.

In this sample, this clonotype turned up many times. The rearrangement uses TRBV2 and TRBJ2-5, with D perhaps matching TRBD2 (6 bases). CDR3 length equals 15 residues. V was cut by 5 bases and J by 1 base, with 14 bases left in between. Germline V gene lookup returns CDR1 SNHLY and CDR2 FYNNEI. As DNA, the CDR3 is TGTGCCAGCAGTACCGGGAGTGGGTCCCAAGAGACCCAGTACTTC. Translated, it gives CASSTGSGSQETQYF. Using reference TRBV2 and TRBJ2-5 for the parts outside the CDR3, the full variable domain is EPEVTQTPSHQVTQMGQEVILRCVPISNHLYFYWYRQILGQKVEFLVSFYNNEISEKSEIFDDQFSVERPDGSNFTLKIRSTKLEDSAMYFCASSTGSGSQETQYFGPGTRLLVL.

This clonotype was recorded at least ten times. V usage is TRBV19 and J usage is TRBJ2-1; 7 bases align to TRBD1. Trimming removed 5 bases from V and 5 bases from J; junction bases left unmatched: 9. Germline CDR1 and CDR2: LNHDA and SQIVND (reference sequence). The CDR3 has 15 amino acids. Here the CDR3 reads CASSHRDRQDNEQFF. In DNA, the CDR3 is TGTGCCAGTAGTCACCGGGACAGACAGGACAATGAGCAGTTCTTC. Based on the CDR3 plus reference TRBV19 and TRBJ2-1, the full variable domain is DGGITQSPKYLFRKEGQNVTLSCEQNLNHDAMYWYRQDPGQGLRLIYYSQIVNDFQKGDIAEGYSVSREKKESFPLTVTSAQKNPTAFYLCASSHRDRQDNEQFFGPGTRLTVL.

The CDR3 is CASSPLREGEGYTF. In nucleotides, the CDR3 is TGTGCCAGCAGCCCCCTTAGGGAAGGTGAGGGCTACACCTTC. This chain connects TRBV3-1 to TRBJ1-2; D is uncertain. This CDR3 has 14 amino acids. Trimming pared 4 bases from V and 8 bases from J, leaving 17 bases between. Germline V CDR1 and CDR2: LGHDT, YNNKEL (reference sequence).

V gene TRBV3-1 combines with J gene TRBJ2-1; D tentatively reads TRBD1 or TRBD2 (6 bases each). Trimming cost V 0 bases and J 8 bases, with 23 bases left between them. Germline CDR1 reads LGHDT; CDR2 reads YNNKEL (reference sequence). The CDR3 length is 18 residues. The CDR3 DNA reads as TGTGCCAGCAGCCAAGAGATCTTCGGGGGTCAGGGGTTAGATGAGCAGTTCTTC. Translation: CASSQEIFGGQGLDEQFF.

The DNA for the CDR3 is TGTGCCAGTAGATCACAGGGTGTCAGCGCTGAAGCTTTCTTT. Protein product: CASRSQGVSAEAFF. The chain recombines TRBV19 with TRBJ1-1, with a possible D match to TRBD1 (6 bases). Germline V lookup: CDR1 LNHDA, CDR2 SQIVND (reference sequence). V was pared by 6 bases and J by 6 bases, with 17 bases between. The CDR3 is made up of 14 amino acids.

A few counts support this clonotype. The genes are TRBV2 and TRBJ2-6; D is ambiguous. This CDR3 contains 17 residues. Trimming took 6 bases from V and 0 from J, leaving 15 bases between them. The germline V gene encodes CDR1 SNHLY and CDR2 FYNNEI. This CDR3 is CASSPRNTFSGANVLTF. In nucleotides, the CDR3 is TGTGCCAGCAGCCCCCGGAATACCTTCTCTGGGGCCAACGTCCTGACTTTC.

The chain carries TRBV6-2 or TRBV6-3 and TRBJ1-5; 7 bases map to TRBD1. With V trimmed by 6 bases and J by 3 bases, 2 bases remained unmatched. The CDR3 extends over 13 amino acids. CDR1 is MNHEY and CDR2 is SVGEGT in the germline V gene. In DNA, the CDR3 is TGTGCCAGCAGAGGGACAGACAATCAGCCCCAGCATTTT. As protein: CASRGTDNQPQHF.

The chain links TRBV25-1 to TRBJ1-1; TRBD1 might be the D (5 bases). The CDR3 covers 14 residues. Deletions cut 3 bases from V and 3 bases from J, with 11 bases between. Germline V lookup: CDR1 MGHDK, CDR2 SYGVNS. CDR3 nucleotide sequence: TGTGCCAGCAGTGATGCCAGGGCCCACACTGAAGCTTTCTTT. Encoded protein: CASSDARAHTEAFF.

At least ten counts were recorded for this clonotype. Here the CDR3 DNA reads TGTGCCAGCAGTGCCACAGGGGGCCCTCAACGAGAGCAGTACTTC. This translates into CASSATGGPQREQYF. The chain couples TRBV28 to TRBJ2-7, with 9 positions matching TRBD1. The CDR3 is made up of 15 amino acids. V dropped 5 bases and J dropped 7; count of bases not matched to a gene: 12. Germline CDR1 is MDHEN and CDR2 is SYDVKM.